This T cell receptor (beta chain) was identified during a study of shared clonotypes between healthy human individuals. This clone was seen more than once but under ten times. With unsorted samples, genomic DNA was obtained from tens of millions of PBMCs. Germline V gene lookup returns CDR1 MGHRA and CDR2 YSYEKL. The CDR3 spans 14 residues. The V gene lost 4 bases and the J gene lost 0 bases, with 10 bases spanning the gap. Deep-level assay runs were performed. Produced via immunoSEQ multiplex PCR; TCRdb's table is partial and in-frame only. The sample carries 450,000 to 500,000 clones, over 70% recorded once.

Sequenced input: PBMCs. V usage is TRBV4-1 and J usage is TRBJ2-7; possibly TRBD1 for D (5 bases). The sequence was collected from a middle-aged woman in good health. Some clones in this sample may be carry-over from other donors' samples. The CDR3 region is CASSRDDSSYEQYF. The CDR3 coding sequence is TGCGCCAGCAGCCGAGACGACAGCTCCTACGAGCAGTACTTC.